The T cell receptor (beta chain) under discussion was sequenced for a study of control samples from healthy donors and cancer patients. Produced via immunoSEQ multiplex PCR; TCRdb's table is partial and in-frame only. Of just under 100,000 clones listed, more than 80% were seen once; the top ten hold 8%. Between the trimmed V and J ends, which lost 4 bases and 1 base, there was a span of 15 bases. This CDR3 region has 17 residues. CDR1 SGHRS and CDR2 YFSETQ come from the germline V gene. This clonotype was sampled from a man aged 18-30 years in good health. Sequenced sample: blood. V is TRBV5-1 and J is TRBJ2-6; the D gene is possibly TRBD1 (5 bases). CDR3 bases: TGCGCCAGCAGCCAGGAGCTGACAGTTTCTGGGGCCAACGTCCTGACTTTC. It encodes CASSQELTVSGANVLTF.